Listed below are T cell receptor beta chains from one sample, sequenced in a study of T-cell memory formation after mild COVID-19. Using its own MiXCR run on the 5' RACE reads, TCRdb lists one record per CDR3 protein. This table has some 69,000 distinct CDR3 sequences, roughly a sixth appearing once. Sequenced input: PBMCs or a T cell subset sorted from them (not recorded which). The receptors stem from an adult woman who had mild COVID-19 (a few samples of this study predate the infection). Cell type and time point are not known. CDR3s include the opening cysteine and the closing phenylalanine or tryptophan. A D gene is named only where the DNA matches it firmly. Rows may omit the clone size; those that give it use once, few, many or a size class.

D: NA; V: TRBV20-1; size: few; J: TRBJ1-2; DNA: TGCAGTGCCCCACCGGGGCCTGGAGATAACTATGGCTACACCTTC; CDR3: CSAPPGPGDNYGYTF
D: NA; V: TRBV7-9; size: few; J: TRBJ1-1; DNA: TGTGCCAGCAGCTTAGTTCAGGCCGGGACTGAAGCTTTCTTT; CDR3: CASSLVQAGTEAFF
D: TRBD1; V: TRBV27; size: few; J: TRBJ1-1; DNA: TGTGCCAGCAGCGACAGGGACAACACTGAAGCTTTCTTT; CDR3: CASSDRDNTEAFF
D: TRBD2; V: TRBV2; size: NA; J: TRBJ2-3; DNA: TGTGCCATTGGGACTAGCGGTAGCACAGATACGCAGTATTTT; CDR3: CAIGTSGSTDTQYF
D: NA; V: TRBV7-8; size: NA; J: TRBJ2-7; DNA: TGTGCCAGCAGCCAGAGGACGGACACCTACGAGCAGTACTTC; CDR3: CASSQRTDTYEQYF
D: TRBD2; V: TRBV7-6; size: NA; J: TRBJ2-7; DNA: TGTGCCAGCAGCCCGGGACTAGCGGGGGGCGGCAACGAGCAGTACTTC; CDR3: CASSPGLAGGGNEQYF
D: NA; V: TRBV20-1; size: few; J: TRBJ1-1; DNA: TGCAGTGCTAGAGATTGGGGCCCTACTGGGGTGAACACTGAAGCTTTCTTT; CDR3: CSARDWGPTGVNTEAFF
D: TRBD1; V: TRBV6-5; size: NA; J: TRBJ2-5; DNA: TGTGCCAGCAGCCTACTCACAGGGGGAGGCCAAGAGACCCAGTACTTC; CDR3: CASSLLTGGGQETQYF
D: NA; V: TRBV30; size: NA; J: TRBJ2-1; DNA: TGTGCCTGGAGACGTCGGGGGAGCTCCTACAATGAGCAGTTCTTC; CDR3: CAWRRRGSSYNEQFF
D: NA; V: TRBV3-1; size: few; J: TRBJ2-1; DNA: TGTGCCAGCAGCCAAGATCCGGGACTCACCTACAATGAGCAGTTCTTC; CDR3: CASSQDPGLTYNEQFF
D: TRBD1; V: TRBV27; size: NA; J: TRBJ2-1; DNA: TGTGCCAGCGCAACGGACAGGACCCTTCGAGAGCAGTTCTTC; CDR3: CASATDRTLREQFF
D: NA; V: TRBV19; size: NA; J: TRBJ2-1; DNA: TGTGCCAGTAGTATTGCAGCGGTTAACAATGAGCAGTTCTTC; CDR3: CASSIAAVNNEQFF
D: NA; V: TRBV7-9; size: NA; J: TRBJ2-1; DNA: TGTGCCGCAGGGGCCAATGAGCAGTTCTTC; CDR3: CAAGANEQFF
D: TRBD1; V: TRBV27; size: NA; J: TRBJ1-2; DNA: TGTGCCAGCAGTGACAGGGGAGGCTATGGCTACACCTTC; CDR3: CASSDRGGYGYTF
D: TRBD1; V: TRBV6-2/TRBV6-3; size: NA; J: TRBJ1-2; DNA: TGTGCCAGCAGTCCAGGACAGGGAAGTGGCTACACCTTC; CDR3: CASSPGQGSGYTF
D: NA; V: TRBV5-1; size: many; J: TRBJ2-7; DNA: TGCGCCAGCAGCTTAGCAGCGGCAACCCCCCACGAGCAGTACTTC; CDR3: CASSLAAATPHEQYF